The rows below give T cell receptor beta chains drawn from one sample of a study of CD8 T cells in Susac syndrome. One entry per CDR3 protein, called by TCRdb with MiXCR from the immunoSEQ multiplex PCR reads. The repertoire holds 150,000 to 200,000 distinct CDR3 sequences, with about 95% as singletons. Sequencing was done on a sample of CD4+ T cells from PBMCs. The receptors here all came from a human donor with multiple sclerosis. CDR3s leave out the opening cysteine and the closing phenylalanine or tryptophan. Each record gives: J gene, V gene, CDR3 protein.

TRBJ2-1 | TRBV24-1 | ATSGANNEQF
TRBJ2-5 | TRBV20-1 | SARHLQETQY
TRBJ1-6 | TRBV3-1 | ASSFSANSPLH
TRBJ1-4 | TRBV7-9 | ASSSDRGGEKLF
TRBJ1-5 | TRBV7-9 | ASSVGGTSNQPQH
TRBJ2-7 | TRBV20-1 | SARVPSSSYEQY
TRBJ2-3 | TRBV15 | ATSSLPPPRGGSTDTQY
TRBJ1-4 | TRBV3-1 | ASSPFSRRNEKLF
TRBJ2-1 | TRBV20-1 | SARQGGYEQF
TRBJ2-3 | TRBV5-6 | ATQPGPGRQGTQY
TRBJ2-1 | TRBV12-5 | ASGPTGYNEQF
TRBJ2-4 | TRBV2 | ASTPEAGGGNIQY
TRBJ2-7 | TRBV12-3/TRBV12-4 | ASSPRWGNEQY
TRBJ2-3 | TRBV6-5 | ASSYRIGLGPDTQY
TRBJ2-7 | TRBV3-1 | ASSRGSGVSYEQY
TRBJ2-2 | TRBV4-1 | ASSHAGLAGQPGELF
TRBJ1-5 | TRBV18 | ASSPRDQPQH
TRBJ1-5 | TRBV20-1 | SASPGGGMAQH
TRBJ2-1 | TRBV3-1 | ASSRYERNEQF
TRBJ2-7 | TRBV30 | AWSVNRDLTRGEQY
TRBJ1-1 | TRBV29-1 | SVEGPRENTEAF
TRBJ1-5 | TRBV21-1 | ASSKAQQRPQH